This passage covers 19 T cell receptor beta chains from one sample sequenced in a study of T-cell memory formation after mild COVID-19. MiXCR was run by TCRdb on the 5' RACE reads, yielding one entry per CDR3 protein. The repertoire consists of 530,000 or so distinct CDR3 sequences, with 15% to 20% occurring once and the leading ten covering about 7.5%. What was sequenced was PBMCs or a T cell subset sorted from them (not recorded which). The receptor set was obtained from an adult woman who had mild COVID-19 (a few samples of this study predate the infection). Cell type and time point are not known.

V is TRBV7-9 and J is TRBJ2-5; 8 nucleotides line up with TRBD1. The CDR3 sequence is 15 residues long. Per the germline V gene, CDR1 is SEHNR and CDR2 is FQNEAQ (reference sequence). Trimming cost V 5 bases and J 2 bases; bases outside gene matches: 7. CDR3 sequence reads: CASSKGQEIQETQYF. The CDR3 nucleotides are TGTGCCAGCAGCAAGGGACAGGAGATTCAAGAGACCCAGTACTTC.

The chain joins TRBV13 to TRBJ2-7, with D possibly matching TRBD2 (6 bases). The CDR3 covers 15 residues. CDR1 PRHDT and CDR2 FYEKMQ come from the germline V gene (reference sequence). V was clipped by 5 bases and J by 7 bases, with 21 bases between them. The CDR3 DNA is TGTGCCAGCAGCCCTCTCGCGGGACCTGTCGGGGAGCAGTACTTC. It yields the protein CASSPLAGPVGEQYF.

This clonotype was detected only once. The rearrangement links TRBV5-1 to TRBJ2-5; possibly TRBD2 for D (5 bases). V was cut by 4 bases and J by 2 bases, with 12 bases left in between. Germline values: CDR1 SGHRS, CDR2 YFSETQ. This CDR3 has 14 residues. CDR3 sequence: CASSPGNPQETQYF. The CDR3 DNA reads as TGCGCCAGCAGCCCGGGGAACCCGCAAGAGACCCAGTACTTC.

The CDR3 DNA reads TGTGCCAGCAGCTTGTCCACGGGAGTCGCAGAGACCCAGTACTTC. Translation: CASSLSTGVAETQYF. The chain carries TRBV7-2 and TRBJ2-5, with D perhaps TRBD2 (6 bases). V lost 3 bases and J lost 4, with 15 bases in between. This CDR3 region has 15 residues. CDR1 and CDR2 (germline): SGHTA, FQGNSA.

There are a few counts of this clonotype. The chain links TRBV5-6 to TRBJ2-3, with TRBD2 matching 7 bases. This CDR3 has 16 amino acids. With V trimmed by 1 base and J by 2 bases, 7 bases remained unmatched. Looked up from germline, CDR1 is SGHDT and CDR2 is YYEEEE. Here the CDR3 DNA reads TGTGCCAGCAGCTTGACGGCGGGGGAGCCCACAGATACGCAGTATTTT. It is translated as CASSLTAGEPTDTQYF.

In this sample, this clonotype turned up a few times. This chain uses TRBV15 with TRBJ1-5; unclear D gene. This CDR3 is 16 amino acids long. Germline CDR1 is LNHNV and CDR2 is YYDKDF (reference sequence). V lost 5 bases to trimming and J lost 5 bases, with 19 bases between them. The CDR3 loop reads CATSPELRQEDQPQHF. The CDR3 DNA reads TGTGCCACCAGCCCAGAACTAAGGCAGGAGGATCAGCCCCAGCATTTT.

The chain carries TRBV6-5 and TRBJ1-2; D might be TRBD1 (5 bases). The CDR3 length is 16 residues. The V gene's germline CDR1 is MNHEY and CDR2 SVGAGI. Trimming removed 0 bases from V and 3 bases from J, with 14 bases in between. The CDR3 loop is CASSYSGGRVHYGYTF. The CDR3 DNA is TGTGCCAGCAGTTACTCTGGTGGCAGGGTCCACTATGGCTACACCTTC.

The rearrangement links TRBV7-9 to TRBJ1-1; D is unclear. V dropped 1 base and J dropped 2 bases, with 11 bases sitting between them. CDR3 size: 15 residues. Per germline, CDR1 SEHNR and CDR2 FQNEAQ (reference sequence). The CDR3 region has the DNA TGTGCCAGCAGCTTAGTCGATGGAAGAAACACTGAAGCTTTCTTT. Its protein is CASSLVDGRNTEAFF.

This clonotype was counted between two and nine times. The chain carries TRBV29-1 and TRBJ2-7, with TRBD1 matching over 8 bases. Germline assignment: CDR1 SQVTM and CDR2 ANQGSEA. The V segment lost 1 base and the J segment 2 bases; nucleotides outside the gene matches: 7. CDR3 length equals 15 residues. CDR3 nucleotides: TGCAGCGTTGAAGCCCGGGACAGGCTGACCTACGAGCAGTACTTC. This encodes CSVEARDRLTYEQYF.

The rearrangement uses TRBV4-1 and TRBJ2-5, with a tentative D call TRBD2 (6 bases). There are 14 residues in the CDR3. CDR1 is MGHRA, CDR2 YSYEKL, per germline. The V end was cut by 6 bases, the J end by 5 bases, with 16 bases between. The CDR3 loop reads CASSVSGVQETQYF. The CDR3 DNA follows: TGCGCCAGCAGTGTCTCGGGGGTCCAGGAGACCCAGTACTTC.

V usage is TRBV5-6 and J usage is TRBJ2-5, with 7 nucleotides matching TRBD1. With V trimmed by 0 bases and J by 5 bases, 4 bases remained unmatched. Germline CDR1 SGHDT, CDR2 YYEEEE. The CDR3 extends over 14 amino acids. The CDR3 DNA reads TGTGCCAGCAGCTTGGGCAGGGGGTATGAGACCCAGTACTTC. Protein: CASSLGRGYETQYF.

J is TRBJ2-3 and V is TRBV30, with D maybe TRBD2 (6 bases). CDR3 length: 14 amino acids. The germline V and J ends were trimmed by 5 bases and 4 bases, with 16 bases remaining between them. Looked up from germline, CDR1 is GTSNPN and CDR2 is SVGIG (reference sequence). CDR3 protein: CAWGGLTRADTQYF. The CDR3 DNA sequence: TGTGCCTGGGGGGGTCTGACTAGGGCAGATACGCAGTATTTT. Variable domain in full (rest from reference TRBV30 and TRBJ2-3): SQTIHQWPATLVQPVGSPLSLECTVEGTSNPNLYWYRQAAGRGLQLLFYSVGIGQISSEVPQNLSASRPQDRQFILSSKKLLLSDSGFYLCAWGGLTRADTQYFGPGTRLTVL.

This chain joins TRBV25-1 and TRBJ1-6; D not resolved. V was cut by 1 base and J by 4 bases, with 11 bases left in between. The V gene's germline CDR1 is MGHDK and CDR2 SYGVNS. The CDR3 totals 16 residues. Here the CDR3 reads CASSESQVGYNSPLHF. CDR3 bases: TGTGCCAGCAGTGAATCTCAAGTGGGATATAATTCACCCCTCCACTTT.

In this sample, this clonotype turned up a few times. V usage is TRBV7-9 and J usage is TRBJ2-7, with a possible D match to TRBD1 (6 bases). Germline values: CDR1 SEHNR, CDR2 FQNEAQ (reference sequence). Trimming removed 1 base from V and 3 bases from J, with 10 bases in between. The CDR3 runs 14 residues. CDR3 in amino acids: CASSLGGTIYEQYF. The CDR3 DNA is TGTGCCAGCAGCTTAGGAGGGACAATCTACGAGCAGTACTTC.

This chain links TRBV4-3 with TRBJ1-1, with D unresolved. This CDR3 region has 16 residues. Trimming removed 4 bases at V and 1 base at J, with 16 bases between. Germline values: CDR1 LGHNA, CDR2 YSLEER. The CDR3 loop is CASSLNTEGGNTEAFF. The CDR3 region has the DNA TGCGCCAGCAGCCTTAATACTGAGGGCGGGAACACTGAAGCTTTCTTT.

In its sample, this clonotype was seen a few times. J is TRBJ2-7 and V is TRBV12-3 or TRBV12-4; TRBD1 matches 9 bases. Trimming removed 5 bases from V and 2 bases from J; junction bases left unmatched: 7. The CDR3 is 15 residues long. The CDR3 DNA is TGTGCCAGCAGTCTACAGGGGGCGAACCCCTACGAGCAGTACTTC. Protein product: CASSLQGANPYEQYF.

The V and J genes are TRBV4-2 and TRBJ2-2; D call uncertain. The CDR3 extends over 13 amino acids. The germline CDR1 and CDR2 sequences are LGHNA and YNFKEQ. Trimming took 1 base from V and 7 from J, leaving 7 bases between them. The CDR3 sequence: CASSQAPVGELFF. The CDR3 nucleotides are TGTGCCAGCAGCCAAGCACCGGTCGGGGAGCTGTTTTTT.

This clonotype was observed a handful of times. One end of the junction fails to match germline, which may point to a read error. V gene TRBV7-7 combines with J gene TRBJ2-5; tentatively, D is TRBD1 (6 bases). Germline V lookup: CDR1 SSHAT, CDR2 FNYEAQ (reference sequence). The CDR3 consists of 15 residues. The CDR3 DNA reads TGTGCTAGCAGCTTAGAACAGGGTTCAGGAGAGACCCAGTACTTC. Translated, it gives CASSLEQGSGETQYF.

The rearrangement joins TRBV20-1 to TRBJ2-7, with D maybe TRBD1 (6 bases). This CDR3 is 11 amino acids long. Trimming removed 7 bases at V and 3 bases at J, with 10 bases between. CDR1 and CDR2 from the germline V gene are DFQATT and SNEGSKA (reference sequence). This chain's CDR3 is CSGTVHYEQYF. CDR3 sequence (DNA): TGCAGTGGGACAGTTCACTACGAGCAGTACTTC.